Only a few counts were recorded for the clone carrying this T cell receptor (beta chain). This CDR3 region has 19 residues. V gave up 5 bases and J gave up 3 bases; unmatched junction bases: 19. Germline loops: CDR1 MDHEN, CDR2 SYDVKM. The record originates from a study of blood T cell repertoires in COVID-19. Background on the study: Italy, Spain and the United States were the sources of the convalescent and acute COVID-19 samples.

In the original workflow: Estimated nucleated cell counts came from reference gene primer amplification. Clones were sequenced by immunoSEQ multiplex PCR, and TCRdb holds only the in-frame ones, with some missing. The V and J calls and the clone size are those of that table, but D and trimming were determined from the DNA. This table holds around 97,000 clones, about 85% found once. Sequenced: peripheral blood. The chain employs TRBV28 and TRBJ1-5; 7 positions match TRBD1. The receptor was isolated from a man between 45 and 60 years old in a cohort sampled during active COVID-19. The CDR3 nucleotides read TGTGCCAGCAGTCCGAACCGGGACAGCGGCGGGATAAACAATCAGCCCCAGCATTTT. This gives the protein CASSPNRDSGGINNQPQHF.